This record covers a single T cell receptor (beta chain). Its antigen remains unknown. The entirety of the isolated RNA underwent reverse transcription, so expressed TCRB transcripts were sequenced. Profiled with immunoSEQ multiplex PCR; TCRdb holds only in-frame clones, not every one. The sample includes roughly 730,000 clones, over 10% seen only once; the top ten take 0.02% to 0.025%. Each of the CD4+ naive, central memory, regulatory and stem cell-like memory populations was sorted via CD45RO/CCR7/CD25/CD127/CD95/CD27. This entry belongs to a study of beta chain features in type 1 diabetes. Study-wide context: Researchers looked at over 100,000,000 sorted cells across all samples.

Findings and caveats of the study: All four CD4+ subsets from Type 1 diabetes patients carried moderately but significantly shorter TCRB CDR3s. The cDNA sequencing approach could over-represent high-TCR-expressing cells.

The CDR3 consists of 13 residues. V lost 8 bases, J lost 2 bases, and 13 bases lay in between. CDR1 is SEHNR and CDR2 is FQNEAQ in the germline V gene (reference sequence). Sequencing input: naive CD4+ T cells from blood. The receptor's source is a young man with type 1 diabetes. The chain uses TRBV7-9 and TRBJ2-7; D unclear. The CDR3 reads CASFTDETYEQYF. CDR3 sequence (DNA): TGTGCCAGCTTTACTGACGAGACCTACGAGCAGTACTTC.